This is a list of T cell receptor beta chains from one sample in a study of shared clonotypes between healthy human individuals. Data came from immunoSEQ multiplex PCR; TCRdb stores just in-frame clones and leaves some out. The repertoire has some 1 million clones, roughly 70% of them found once; the top ten carry around 1.5%. The sample was memory CD4+ T cells sorted from blood. The receptor source for this set is a man aged 18-30 years in good health. Both conserved end residues are part of each CDR3. The D gene is left open where the match is weak. Clone size is stated in some rows and not others, as once, few, many or a class when expanded.

j_call	v_call	d_call	clone_size	cdr3_aa	cdr3_nt
TRBJ2-5	TRBV19	.	.	CAAGDSPLQTQYF	TGTGCCGCCGGGGACTCCCCCCTTCAGACCCAGTACTTC
TRBJ2-1	TRBV4-2	.	.	CASSQDLAGSSYNEQFF	TGTGCCAGCAGCCAAGATCTAGCTGGAAGCTCCTACAATGAGCAGTTCTTC
TRBJ1-4	TRBV7-2	.	.	CASTPDDRHAGKLFF	TGTGCCAGCACCCCCGATGATCGACACGCCGGGAAACTGTTTTTT
TRBJ2-4	TRBV11-2	.	.	CASSLELTGEWNIQYF	TGTGCCAGCAGCTTAGAATTAACGGGAGAATGGAACATTCAGTACTTC
TRBJ2-1	TRBV7-8	TRBD2	.	CASSLVGLAGTGSSYNEQFF	TGTGCCAGCAGCTTAGTGGGACTAGCGGGAACAGGGAGCTCCTACAATGAGCAGTTCTTC
TRBJ1-2	TRBV19	.	.	CASTRDRIYGYTF	TGTGCCAGTACCAGAGACAGAATCTATGGCTACACCTTC
TRBJ1-5	TRBV18	TRBD1	.	CASSMGQGNQPQHF	TGTGCCAGCTCCATGGGACAGGGTAATCAGCCCCAGCATTTT
TRBJ1-1	TRBV6-1	.	.	CASTRQLNTEAFF	TGTGCCAGCACCCGACAATTAAACACTGAAGCTTTCTTT
TRBJ1-1	TRBV27	.	.	CASSPGRGLGLNTEAFF	TGTGCCAGCAGTCCCGGACGGGGGTTGGGTTTGAACACTGAAGCTTTCTTT
TRBJ1-1	TRBV6-1	TRBD1	.	CASSPHRGQNTEAFF	TGTGCCAGCAGCCCCCACAGGGGCCAAAACACTGAAGCTTTCTTT
TRBJ2-1	TRBV9	TRBD2	few	CASSWGGSSYNEQFF	TGTGCCAGCAGCTGGGGGGGTAGCTCCTACAATGAGCAGTTCTTC
TRBJ2-3	TRBV5-1	.	.	CASSPNVMGPTDTQYF	TGCGCCAGCAGCCCGAATGTGATGGGTCCCACAGATACGCAGTATTTT
TRBJ2-2	TRBV21-1	.	once	CASSKVTANTGELFF	TGTGCCAGCAGCAAAGTAACAGCGAACACCGGGGAGCTGTTTTTT
TRBJ2-7	TRBV14	TRBD2	.	CASSRGLAVEQYF	TGTGCCAGCAGCCGCGGACTAGCGGTCGAGCAGTACTTC
TRBJ1-2	TRBV9	TRBD1	.	CASSAGQRANYGYTF	TGTGCCAGCAGCGCGGGACAGCGCGCTAACTATGGCTACACCTTC
TRBJ2-2	TRBV27	.	many	CASSFSNTGELFF	TGTGCCAGCAGTTTCTCGAACACCGGGGAGCTGTTTTTT
TRBJ1-2	TRBV6-5	.	.	CASSYSGGGTYGYTF	TGTGCCAGCAGTTACTCGGGCGGAGGGACCTATGGCTACACCTTC
TRBJ2-1	TRBV10-1	.	few	CASSPARAANEQFF	TGCGCCAGCAGCCCCGCGAGGGCCGCTAATGAGCAGTTCTTC
TRBJ1-4	TRBV5-4	.	few	CASSLEVSTNEKLFF	TGTGCCAGCAGCTTGGAGGTTTCAACTAATGAAAAACTGTTTTTT
TRBJ2-2	TRBV4-1	.	.	CASRPPGQTNTGELFF	TGCGCCAGCAGGCCCCCGGGACAAACGAACACCGGGGAGCTGTTTTTT
TRBJ1-2	TRBV2	.	.	CASGRGVSYGYTF	TGTGCCAGCGGGCGAGGGGTTTCATATGGCTACACCTTC
TRBJ2-7	TRBV27	.	.	CASRQAVGEQYF	TGTGCCAGCAGACAAGCGGTCGGCGAGCAGTACTTC
TRBJ1-2	TRBV15	.	.	CATSRDTGDYGYTF	TGTGCCACCAGCAGAGATACCGGGGACTATGGCTACACCTTC
TRBJ2-5	TRBV7-9	.	once	CASSVVGGQETQYF	TGTGCCAGCAGCGTAGTAGGGGGGCAAGAGACCCAGTACTTC
TRBJ2-2	TRBV18	.	.	CASSPRHRWKGDTGELFF	TGTGCCAGCTCACCACGGCATAGGTGGAAAGGAGATACCGGGGAGCTGTTTTTT
TRBJ1-5	TRBV11-1	.	.	CASIAPQGSLKSNQPQHF	TGTGCCAGCATTGCCCCCCAAGGCAGCCTAAAGTCTAATCAGCCCCAGCATTTT
TRBJ1-2	TRBV5-4	TRBD1	once	CASSTRQGNYGYTF	TGTGCCAGCAGCACCAGACAGGGGAACTATGGCTACACCTTC
TRBJ1-2	TRBV5-6	.	many	CASIPGLGYTF	TGTGCCAGCATTCCAGGGCTCGGCTACACCTTC
TRBJ2-6	TRBV18	TRBD1	.	CASSPWGQPRSGANVLTF	TGTGCCAGCTCGCCCTGGGGACAGCCCCGCTCTGGGGCCAACGTCCTGACTTTC
TRBJ2-7	TRBV7-3	.	.	CASSFLAGGEQYF	TGTGCCAGCAGCTTCCTGGCCGGCGGGGAGCAGTACTTC
TRBJ2-1	TRBV5-6	.	many	CASSGGPTNNEQFF	TGTGCCAGCAGCGGGGGGCCCACGAACAATGAGCAGTTCTTC
TRBJ2-5	TRBV5-8	TRBD1	.	CASSLGGVRGRETQYF	TGTGCCAGCAGCTTGGGAGGAGTCAGGGGGCGAGAGACCCAGTACTTC
TRBJ2-5	TRBV13	TRBD1	.	CASSSLRTGVETQYF	TGTGCCAGCAGCTCATTAAGGACAGGCGTTGAGACCCAGTACTTC
TRBJ1-3	TRBV28	TRBD1	.	CASTAGGSSGNTIYF	TGTGCCAGCACCGCAGGGGGGTCCTCTGGAAACACCATATATTTT
TRBJ1-6	TRBV19	TRBD1	few	CASSMAGGKGTLHF	TGTGCCAGTAGTATGGCAGGGGGGAAGGGGACCCTCCACTTT
TRBJ1-3	TRBV18	.	.	CASSPIRSADTIYF	TGTGCCAGCTCACCAATTAGGTCCGCGGACACCATATATTTT